This T cell receptor beta chain was found in a study of blood T cells in healthy people across ages (dated by TCRdb to about 2015). For the study in its entirety: In model experiments, roughly one uniquely barcoded TCR beta cDNA molecule per two T cells was captured by template switching. Using deep sequencing normalized with unique cDNA molecular identifiers, the study measured how TCR beta repertoire diversity changes with age. Four age groups were formed from the donors: young (average 16 years), middle-aged (around 39), aged (around 62) and long-lived (less than 85). Using the same blood draw, the study looked at two additional independent replicas of 1 million unique cDNA reads for two donors, one aged 18 to 30 and the other aged 80 or older.

The donors were roughly 39 Caucasian individuals from Russia, aged roughly 6 to 95 years, who were systemically healthy. About 10 milliliters of peripheral blood were drawn from each donor into EDTA-treated Vacutainer tubes. PBMCs were isolated by Ficoll-Paque density-gradient centrifugation, with at least 6 million obtained per sample. Total RNA, at least 5 micrograms per sample, was extracted from PBMCs with Trizol reagent. The percentages of naive CD45RAhigh/CD27high T cells were determined by flow cytometry on a PBMC aliquot from every donor. The junction carries 14 bases between V and J, which are trimmed by 1 base and 7 bases respectively. The germline V gene gives CDR1 as SQVTM and CDR2 as ANQGSEA. The CDR3 measures 14 amino acids from cysteine to phenylalanine. The sequence is cut down to CDR3 DNA, 42 bases in frame from base 1. The full study reports these points: Donor CMV infection status was unknown, potentially confounding age-related changes in expanded clonotypes. The long-lived group showed more naive CD4+ T cells, fewer expanded clones and increased TCR diversity than the aged group, suggesting age selection. A strong correlation was found between observed TCR beta diversity and the percentage of naive T cells measured by flow cytometry. Total diversity estimates from one million sequenced T cells were considered lower bounds and underestimates. Bulk unsorted PBMC profiling prevented conclusive comparison of naive and antigen-experienced compartments. Observed TCR beta diversity per million T cells fell roughly linearly with age, and a significant reduction was already apparent by age around 36.

As to this clonotype: Its antigen target is currently unknown. No much larger clone is present one base from it, and per-base qualities are unavailable.

The library was made by 5' RACE. The listed sequencing device is Illumina HiSeq 2500. A second roughly 7 to 11 cycle PCR used a sample-barcoded 5' primer and a J-beta primer mix. A unique molecular identifier was introduced onto each TCR beta cDNA molecule by a template-switch 5' adaptor carrying 12 random nucleotides. At least 2.5 million CDR3-containing paired-end reads were obtained from each sample. First-strand cDNA synthesis was performed from all RNA using the Mint cDNA synthesis kit, with priming by a TRBC-specific oligonucleotide. After uracil-DNA glycosylase treatment, a first 18-cycle PCR used universal primers M1SS and BC2_uni_R on all cDNA. As for the authors' bioinformatics: Normalization of each sample was performed by random selection of 1 million high-quality reads, each carrying a distinct molecular identifier. Reads with shared molecular identifiers were discarded instead of being binned into consensus sequences. MiTCR, run with a Q25 quality threshold and the strictest error-elimination algorithm, handled CDR3 identification, clonotype clustering and error correction. Lower-bound total TCR beta diversity was estimated with a nonparametric unseen species model using Euler transformation. The raw public reads went through TCRdb reprocessing: fastp at Q25, MiXCR clone calling, in-frame beta chains kept. Duplicate CDR3 protein sequences are folded into a single record with the most common DNA and genes. What appears here as the V and J calls and clone size reflects TCRdb's work, not the paper's. This sample gives approximately 800,000 distinct CDR3 sequences in total; approximately 25% of them show up just once. The ten largest account for around 3.6% of the sample.

These data were also filed under a second study, of T cells of mothers and their children. That second report states: Donors were nine systemically healthy Caucasian individuals: three mothers and their six children. cDNA synthesis used all of the extracted RNA, with approximately 1.4 ug of RNA in each 15 ul reaction. In the second PCR, the M1S primer added sample barcodes and 2-4 random nucleotides. Each mother yielded over 8.5 million TCR beta CDR3 reads and each child about 3 million reads. Thymic selection similarly shapes TCR recombination output in related and unrelated pairs, with minor effect from inherited differences. Related mother-child pairs always showed normalized repertoire overlap that was slightly higher than in unrelated mother-child pairs, though the difference was never significant. No persistent microchimeric T cell clones were found, with a detection sensitivity of 75 to 100 clones per million clonotypes. Deep NGS was used in the study to compare the TCR beta repertoires of mothers and children and to look for features that separate related mother-child pairs from unrelated individuals. The mean age was 40 +/- 4 years for the mothers and around 11 +/- 4 years for the children. After adapters were ligated using NEBNext reagents, the libraries underwent 100+100 nt paired-end sequencing on an Illumina HiSeq 2000. To prevent cross-contamination, the mother and child libraries were prepared a month apart and were sequenced in separate runs. For each donor, between roughly 450,000 and 2,200,000 distinct TCR beta clonotypes were identified. Naive TCR beta clonotypes were estimated from low-frequency clonotypes matched to each donor's FACS-determined naive share, without sorting.

Recombination joined TRBV29-1 with TRBJ2-1; the best D guess is TRBD1, with 5 bases matching. The sample was blood. The TCR sequence derives from a boy aged 10-17 years in good health. The CDR3 region reads CSVEVWGRRNEQFF. The DNA reads as follows: TGCAGCGTTGAAGTTTGGGGCCGTAGGAATGAGCAGTTCTTC.